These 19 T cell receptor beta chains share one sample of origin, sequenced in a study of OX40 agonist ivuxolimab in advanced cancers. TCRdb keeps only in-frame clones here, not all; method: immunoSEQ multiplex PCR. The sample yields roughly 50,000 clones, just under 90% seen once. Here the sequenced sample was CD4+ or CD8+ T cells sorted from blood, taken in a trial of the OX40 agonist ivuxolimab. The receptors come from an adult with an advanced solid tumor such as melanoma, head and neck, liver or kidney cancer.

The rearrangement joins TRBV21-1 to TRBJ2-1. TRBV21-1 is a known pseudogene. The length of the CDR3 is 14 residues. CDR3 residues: CASIPRGRHNEQFF. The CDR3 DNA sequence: TGTGCCAGTATCCCTCGGGGCAGACACAATGAGCAGTTCTTC.

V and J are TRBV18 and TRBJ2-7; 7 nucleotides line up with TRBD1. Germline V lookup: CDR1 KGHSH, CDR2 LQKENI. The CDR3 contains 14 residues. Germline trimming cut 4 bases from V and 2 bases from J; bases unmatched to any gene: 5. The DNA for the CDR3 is TGTGCCAGCTCACTGACAGGGAACCCCTACGAGCAGTACTTC. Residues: CASSLTGNPYEQYF.

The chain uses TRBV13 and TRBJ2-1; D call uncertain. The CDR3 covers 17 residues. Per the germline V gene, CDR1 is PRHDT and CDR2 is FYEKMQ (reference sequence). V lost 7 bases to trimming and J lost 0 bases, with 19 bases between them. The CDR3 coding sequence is TGTGCCAGCACCCGCGAGCGCCAACCGAGCTCCTACAATGAGCAGTTCTTC. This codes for CASTRERQPSSYNEQFF.

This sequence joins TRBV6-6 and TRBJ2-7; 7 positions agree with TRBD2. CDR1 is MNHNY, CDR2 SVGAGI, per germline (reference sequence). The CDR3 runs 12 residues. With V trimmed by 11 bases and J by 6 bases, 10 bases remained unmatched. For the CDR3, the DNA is TGTGCCGGAGGGAAATGGGAGGGCGAGCAGTACTTC. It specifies CAGGKWEGEQYF.

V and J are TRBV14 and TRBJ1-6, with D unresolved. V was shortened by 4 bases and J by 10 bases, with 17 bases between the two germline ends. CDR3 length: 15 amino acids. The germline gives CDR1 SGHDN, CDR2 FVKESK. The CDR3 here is CASSLLPSPRSPLHF. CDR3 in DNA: TGTGCCAGCAGCCTTTTGCCTAGTCCTAGGTCACCCCTCCACTTT.

This chain's CDR3 is CASSITRGLNEKLFF. In DNA form, the CDR3 reads TGTGCCAGTAGTATAACCAGAGGACTTAATGAAAAACTGTTTTTT. The rearrangement joins TRBV19 to TRBJ1-4; D uncertain. The V and J ends lost 2 bases and 4 bases respectively, with 11 bases between them. CDR1 and CDR2 from the germline V gene are LNHDA and SQIVND (reference sequence). This CDR3 region has 15 residues.

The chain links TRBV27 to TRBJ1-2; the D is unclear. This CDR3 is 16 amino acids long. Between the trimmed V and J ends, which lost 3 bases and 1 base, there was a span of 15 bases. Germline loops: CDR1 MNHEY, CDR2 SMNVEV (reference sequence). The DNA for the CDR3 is TGTGCCAGCAGTTTGGGATCGGGTTACCTTAACTATGGCTACACCTTC. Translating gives CASSLGSGYLNYGYTF.

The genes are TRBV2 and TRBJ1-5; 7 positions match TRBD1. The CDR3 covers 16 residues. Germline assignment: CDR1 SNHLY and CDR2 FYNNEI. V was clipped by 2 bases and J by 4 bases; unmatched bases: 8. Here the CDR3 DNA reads TGTGCCAGCAGTGAAACCCTCGGACAGGTGAATCAGCCCCAGCATTTT. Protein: CASSETLGQVNQPQHF.

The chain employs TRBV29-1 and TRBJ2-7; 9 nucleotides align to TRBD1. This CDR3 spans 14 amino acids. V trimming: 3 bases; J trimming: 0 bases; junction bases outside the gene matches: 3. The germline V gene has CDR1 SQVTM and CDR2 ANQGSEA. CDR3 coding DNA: TGCAGCGTTGAGGGGACAGGGAGCTCCTACGAGCAGTACTTC. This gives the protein CSVEGTGSSYEQYF.

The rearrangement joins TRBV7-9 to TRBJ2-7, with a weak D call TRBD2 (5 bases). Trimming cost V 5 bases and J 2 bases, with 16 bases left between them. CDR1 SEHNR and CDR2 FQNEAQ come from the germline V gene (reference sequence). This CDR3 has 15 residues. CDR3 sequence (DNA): TGTGCCAGCAGCCCCCCGGGGTTAGGTACCTACGAGCAGTACTTC. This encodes CASSPPGLGTYEQYF.

This CDR3 reads CASSPGTGWEQYF. The CDR3 DNA follows: TGTGCCAGCAGCCCCGGGACAGGGTGGGAGCAGTACTTC. The chain recombines TRBV6-5 with TRBJ2-7, with 9 bases that match TRBD1. V lost 6 bases to trimming and J lost 7 bases; unmatched junction nucleotides: 7. The CDR3 spans 13 residues. CDR1 is MNHEY and CDR2 is SVGAGI in the germline V gene.

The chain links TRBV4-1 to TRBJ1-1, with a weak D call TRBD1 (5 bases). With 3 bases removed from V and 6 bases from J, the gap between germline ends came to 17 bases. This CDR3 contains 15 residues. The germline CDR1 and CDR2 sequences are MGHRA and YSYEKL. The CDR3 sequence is CASSHFTGTGAEAFF. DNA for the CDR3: TGCGCCAGCAGCCACTTCACCGGGACTGGGGCTGAAGCTTTCTTT.

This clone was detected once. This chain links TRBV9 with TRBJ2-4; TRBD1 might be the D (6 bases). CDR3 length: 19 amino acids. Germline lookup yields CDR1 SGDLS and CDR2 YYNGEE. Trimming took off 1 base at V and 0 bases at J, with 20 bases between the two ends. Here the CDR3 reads CASSVQPSTGREAKNIQYF. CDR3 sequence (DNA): TGTGCCAGCAGCGTACAACCGAGTACAGGGAGAGAAGCCAAAAACATTCAGTACTTC.

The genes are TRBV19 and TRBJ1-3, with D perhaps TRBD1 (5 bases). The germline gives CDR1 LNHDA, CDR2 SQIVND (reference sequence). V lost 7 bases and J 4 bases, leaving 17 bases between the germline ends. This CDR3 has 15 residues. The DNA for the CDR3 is TGTGCCAGTATGATCGCCGCAGGGTCGGGAAACACCATATATTTT. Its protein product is CASMIAAGSGNTIYF.

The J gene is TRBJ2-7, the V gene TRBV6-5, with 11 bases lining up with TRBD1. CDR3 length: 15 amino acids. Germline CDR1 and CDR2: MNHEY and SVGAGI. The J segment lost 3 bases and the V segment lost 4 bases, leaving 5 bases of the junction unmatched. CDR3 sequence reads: CASSSWDRGGYEQYF. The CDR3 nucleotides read TGTGCCAGCAGTTCTTGGGACAGGGGGGGCTACGAGCAGTACTTC.

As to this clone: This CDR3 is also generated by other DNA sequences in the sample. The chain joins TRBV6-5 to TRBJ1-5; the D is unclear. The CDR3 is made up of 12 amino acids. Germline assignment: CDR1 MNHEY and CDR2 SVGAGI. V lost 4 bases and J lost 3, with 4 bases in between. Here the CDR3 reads CASSSLNQPQHF. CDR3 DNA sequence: TGTGCCAGCAGTTCCCTCAATCAGCCCCAGCATTTT.

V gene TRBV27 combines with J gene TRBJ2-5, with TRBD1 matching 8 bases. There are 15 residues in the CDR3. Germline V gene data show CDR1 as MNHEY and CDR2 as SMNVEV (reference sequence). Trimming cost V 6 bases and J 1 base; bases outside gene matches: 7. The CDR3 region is CASSPGQGIQETQYF. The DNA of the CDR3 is TGTGCCAGCAGCCCCGGACAGGGTATCCAAGAGACCCAGTACTTC.

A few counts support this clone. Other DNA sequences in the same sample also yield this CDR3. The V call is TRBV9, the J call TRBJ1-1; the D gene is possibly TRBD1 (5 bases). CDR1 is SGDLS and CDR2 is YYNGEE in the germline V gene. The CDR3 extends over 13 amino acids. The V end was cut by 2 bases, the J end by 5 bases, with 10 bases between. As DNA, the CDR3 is TGTGCCAGCAGCGTGGGGGGAAGTACTGAAGCTTTCTTT. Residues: CASSVGGSTEAFF.

CDR3 sequence reads: CASSTGEISGNTIYF. The CDR3 nucleotides read TGTGCCAGTAGTACGGGGGAGATCTCTGGAAACACCATATATTTT. The rearrangement joins TRBV19 to TRBJ1-3; D possibly corresponds to TRBD1 (5 bases). Germline lookup yields CDR1 LNHDA and CDR2 SQIVND (reference sequence). Trimming took 4 bases from V and 0 from J, leaving 10 bases between them. The CDR3 is made up of 15 amino acids.